Listed here are 16 T cell receptor beta chains from one sample, sequenced in a study of cytomegalovirus exposure and HLA in healthy donors. The PCR was carried out with 60 Vbeta primers and 13 Jbeta primers. Clones were sequenced by immunoSEQ multiplex PCR, and TCRdb holds only the in-frame ones, with some missing. The data show some 150,000 clones, with about three quarters seen just once and nearly 4% held by the top ten. Sequencing was done on a sample of PBMCs. Source of these receptors: a male donor in good health and CMV-seronegative.

In this sample, this clone turned up a few times. The chain is built from TRBV5-1 and TRBJ1-4; weak D call: TRBD1 (6 bases). V lost 5 bases and J 7 bases, leaving 15 bases between the germline ends. Germline-derived CDR1 and CDR2 are SGHRS and YFSETQ. The CDR3 has 14 residues. The CDR3 region is CASSSALGAEKLFF. For the CDR3, the DNA is TGCGCCAGCAGTTCTGCGTTGGGGGCTGAAAAACTGTTTTTT.

The CDR3: CASSFGTGERGGNTIYF. Written as DNA, the CDR3 is TGTGCCAGCAGCTTCGGGACAGGGGAAAGAGGTGGGAACACCATATATTTT. This rearrangement joins TRBV11-3 to TRBJ1-3; 10 bases agree with TRBD1. The V gene's germline CDR1 is SGHNT and CDR2 YENEEA. This CDR3 region has 17 residues. Unmatched junction bases numbered 12, after V lost 3 bases and J lost 7 bases.

The chain recombines TRBV12-5 with TRBJ1-1; D not certain. CDR1 is LGHNT, CDR2 FRNRAP, per germline. CDR3 length: 15 residues. Trimming shortened V by 3 bases and J by 3 bases, and 14 bases separated the two germline ends. For the CDR3, the DNA is TGTGCTAGTGGTTTATCATCCGGACTGCACACTGAAGCTTTCTTT. It codes for CASGLSSGLHTEAFF.

The rearrangement uses TRBV6-6 and TRBJ1-6, with TRBD1 matching over 9 bases. J gave up 9 bases and V 6 bases, and 6 bases lay outside the gene matches. This CDR3 comprises 14 residues. The germline CDR1 and CDR2 sequences are MNHNY and SVGAGI (reference sequence). CDR3 region: CASRPDRGGSPLHF. The CDR3 DNA reads TGTGCCAGCAGACCGGACAGGGGAGGTTCACCCCTCCACTTT.

In its sample, this clone was seen a few times. V and J are TRBV7-6 and TRBJ2-5; perhaps TRBD1 as D (6 bases). V gave up 1 base and J gave up 3 bases, with 15 bases separating them. Germline CDR1 SGHVS, CDR2 FNYEAQ. This CDR3 is 16 amino acids long. The CDR3 sequence is CASSLEPVQGKETQYF. The CDR3 DNA reads TGTGCCAGCAGCTTAGAACCCGTTCAGGGGAAAGAGACCCAGTACTTC. Together with reference TRBV7-6 and TRBJ2-5, the CDR3 gives the full variable domain: GAGVSQSPRYKVTKRGQDVALRCDPISGHVSLYWYRQALGQGPEFLTYFNYEAQQDKSGLPNDRFSAERPEGSISTLTIQRTEQRDSAMYRCASSLEPVQGKETQYFGPGTRLLVL.

The chain joins TRBV2 to TRBJ1-2; possibly TRBD1 for D (6 bases). The germline V gene encodes CDR1 SNHLY and CDR2 FYNNEI. V lost 9 bases and J 5 bases, leaving 10 bases between the germline ends. The CDR3 covers 11 residues. Here the CDR3 reads CASTTGYGYTF. The CDR3 nucleotides are TGTGCCAGTACCACAGGGTATGGCTACACCTTC.

This clone was detected once. V is TRBV6-1 and J is TRBJ2-1, with TRBD2 matching over 7 bases. CDR3 size: 15 residues. V was pared by 3 bases and J by 7 bases, with 9 bases of the junction left unmatched. Germline-derived CDR1 and CDR2 are MNHNS and SASEGT. CDR3 sequence reads: CASSDLAGRENEQFF. In DNA form, the CDR3 reads TGTGCCAGCAGTGATCTGGCAGGGAGGGAAAATGAGCAGTTCTTC.

The genes are TRBV10-2 and TRBJ2-5; D is perhaps TRBD1 (7 bases). Per germline, CDR1 WSHSY and CDR2 SAAADI. V lost 4 bases, J lost 4 bases, and 10 bases lay in between. There are 13 residues in the CDR3. Here the CDR3 reads CASSGQGGETQYF. DNA of the CDR3: TGCGCCAGCAGTGGTCAGGGGGGAGAGACCCAGTACTTC.

This sequence joins TRBV9 and TRBJ2-5, with TRBD2 identical over 8 bases. Germline V CDR1 and CDR2: SGDLS, YYNGEE. The CDR3 sequence is 13 residues long. Unmatched junction bases numbered 4, after V lost 7 bases and J lost 2 bases. CDR3 sequence reads: CASAPSGQETQYF. The CDR3 DNA reads as TGTGCCAGCGCGCCTAGCGGGCAAGAGACCCAGTACTTC.

The chain recombines TRBV18 with TRBJ2-2; 7 bases align to TRBD1. The V gene's germline CDR1 is KGHSH and CDR2 LQKENI. This CDR3 spans 14 amino acids. With V trimmed by 6 bases and J by 3 bases, 4 bases remained unmatched. The CDR3, as DNA: TGTGCCAGCTCTTCCGGACAGGACACCGGGGAGCTGTTTTTT. Amino acids: CASSSGQDTGELFF.

Comment on this clone: Mismatch with germline at one junction end may stem from a read error. The chain is built from TRBV14 and TRBJ2-1, with 10 bases fitting TRBD1. The germline V gene encodes CDR1 SGHDN and CDR2 FVKESK. This CDR3 is 13 amino acids long. The CDR3 DNA sequence: TGTGCCAGCAGCCTGAACGACAGGGGGCGTTTTATCTTC. It translates to CASSLNDRGRFIF.

J is TRBJ2-7 and V is TRBV10-3, with D perhaps matching TRBD1 (6 bases). Germline V gene sequence: CDR1 ENHRY, CDR2 SYGVKD. The CDR3 is 12 residues long. V was trimmed by 6 bases and J by 6 bases, leaving 12 bases between them. This chain's CDR3 is CAIRATGSEQYF. CDR3 coding DNA: TGTGCCATCAGGGCAACAGGGTCCGAGCAGTACTTC.

This rearrangement joins TRBV5-1 to TRBJ2-3; 11 nucleotides align to TRBD2. The junction had 5 bases not matched to a gene; V was cut back by 1 base and J by 4 bases. In germline, CDR1 is SGHRS, CDR2 YFSETQ. This CDR3 has 16 residues. This chain's CDR3 is CASSLTSGRGADTQYF. The CDR3 DNA sequence: TGCGCCAGCAGCTTGACTAGCGGGAGAGGGGCAGATACGCAGTATTTT.

The rearrangement joins TRBV7-8 to TRBJ2-1; 7 bases fit TRBD2. The CDR3 spans 18 residues. Trimming at V came to 1 base and at J to 6 bases, leaving 15 bases not matched to a gene. Germline lookup yields CDR1 SGHVS and CDR2 FQNEAQ. The CDR3 region has the DNA TGTGCCAGCAGCTTAGTCGGGGGTGCCGGGACTACAGGCAATGAGCAGTTCTTC. This gives the protein CASSLVGGAGTTGNEQFF.

This clone is a singleton in its sample. J is TRBJ2-5 and V is TRBV5-4; D gene unclear. CDR3 size: 11 residues. Germline V gives CDR1 SGHNT, CDR2 YYREEE (reference sequence). V lost 7 bases, J lost 5 bases, and 9 bases lay in between. CDR3 DNA: TGTGCCAGCGTGCGTGGTGAGACCCAGTACTTC. It specifies CASVRGETQYF.

This chain joins TRBV2 and TRBJ2-7; 7 positions match TRBD2. The ends lost 6 bases at V and 6 bases at J; junction bases unmatched: 5. The CDR3 spans 12 residues. The germline V gene encodes CDR1 SNHLY and CDR2 FYNNEI. This CDR3 reads CASRGGGVEQYF. The CDR3 DNA is TGTGCCAGCAGGGGGGGAGGGGTCGAGCAGTACTTC. The full variable domain, rest sourced from reference TRBV2 and TRBJ2-7, is EPEVTQTPSHQVTQMGQEVILRCVPISNHLYFYWYRQILGQKVEFLVSFYNNEISEKSEIFDDQFSVERPDGSNFTLKIRSTKLEDSAMYFCASRGGGVEQYFGPGTRLTVT.